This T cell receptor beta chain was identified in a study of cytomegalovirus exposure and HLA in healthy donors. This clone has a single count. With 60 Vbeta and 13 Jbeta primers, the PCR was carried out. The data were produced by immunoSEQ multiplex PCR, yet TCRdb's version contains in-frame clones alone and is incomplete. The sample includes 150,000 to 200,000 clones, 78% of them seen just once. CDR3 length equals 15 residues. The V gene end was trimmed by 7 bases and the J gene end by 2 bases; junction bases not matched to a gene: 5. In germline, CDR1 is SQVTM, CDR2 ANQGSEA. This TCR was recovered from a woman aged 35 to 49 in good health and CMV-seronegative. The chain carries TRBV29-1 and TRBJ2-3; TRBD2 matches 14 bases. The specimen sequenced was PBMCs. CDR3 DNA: TGCAGCGCAAGGGGACTAGCGGGGGCCACAGATACGCAGTATTTT. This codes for CSARGLAGATDTQYF.